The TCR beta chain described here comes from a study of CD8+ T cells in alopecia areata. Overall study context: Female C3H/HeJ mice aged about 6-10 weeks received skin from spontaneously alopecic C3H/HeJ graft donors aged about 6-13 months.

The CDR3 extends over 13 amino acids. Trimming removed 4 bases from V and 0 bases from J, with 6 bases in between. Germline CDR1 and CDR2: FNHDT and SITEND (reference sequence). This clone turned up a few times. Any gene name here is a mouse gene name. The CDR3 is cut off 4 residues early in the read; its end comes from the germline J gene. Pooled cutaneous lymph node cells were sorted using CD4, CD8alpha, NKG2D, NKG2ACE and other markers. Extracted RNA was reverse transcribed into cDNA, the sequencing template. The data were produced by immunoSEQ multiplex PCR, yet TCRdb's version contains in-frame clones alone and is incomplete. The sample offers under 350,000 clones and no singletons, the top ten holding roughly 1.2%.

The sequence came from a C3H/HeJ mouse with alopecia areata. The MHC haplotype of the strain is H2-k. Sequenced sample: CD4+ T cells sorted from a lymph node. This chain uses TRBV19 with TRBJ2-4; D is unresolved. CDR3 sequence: CASSAGSQNTLYF. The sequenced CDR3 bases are TGTGCCAGCAGTGCAGGTAGTCAAAAC.